This T cell receptor beta chain was recorded in a study of blood T cell repertoires in COVID-19. Per germline, CDR1 MNHEY and CDR2 SMNVEV (reference sequence). Trimming took 3 bases from V and 8 from J; bases not matched to a gene: 2. This CDR3 comprises 13 residues. Study processing details: Cell counts per sample came from amplifying reference gene primers. The method was immunoSEQ multiplex PCR; TCRdb's version includes in-frame clones alone and lacks a portion of them. The V and J calls and clone size come from that table; D and trimming were worked out from the DNA. The table shows tens of thousands of clones, with 75% to 95% occurring only once.

The chain combines TRBV27 with TRBJ2-4, with 9 bases lining up with TRBD2. The sequencing sample was made of peripheral blood. This receptor was obtained from a human donor with active COVID-19. The donor label of this sample is uncertain. CDR3 sequence: CASSLGGGDIQYF. The CDR3 coding sequence is TGTGCCAGCAGTTTGGGCGGGGGGGACATTCAGTACTTC.